Below are 9 T cell receptor beta chains sequenced from a single sample in a study of identical twins. TCRdb processed the 5' RACE reads anew with MiXCR; each CDR3 protein has one entry. The table shows 1.5 million or so distinct CDR3 sequences, with about 32% occurring only once. The sequenced sample was cord blood. The receptors were sampled from a newborn girl in good health.

This rearrangement joins TRBV5-1 to TRBJ2-5; the match to TRBD2 covers 8 bases. There are 16 residues in the CDR3. The ends lost 0 bases at V and 2 bases at J; junction bases unmatched: 6. The V gene's germline CDR1 is SGHRS and CDR2 YFSETQ. In DNA, the CDR3 is TGCGCCAGCAGCTTGGATGGCGGGGGGAAACAAGAGACCCAGTACTTC. Protein product: CASSLDGGGKQETQYF. The entire variable domain, with the rest obtained from reference TRBV5-1 and TRBJ2-5, is as follows: KAGVTQTPRYLIKTRGQQVTLSCSPISGHRSVSWYQQTPGQGLQFLFEYFSETQRNKGNFPGRFSGRQFSNSRSEMNVSTLELGDSALYLCASSLDGGGKQETQYFGPGTRLLVL.

The V gene is TRBV6-6, the J gene TRBJ1-2, with 10 bases lining up with TRBD1. The CDR3 extends over 17 amino acids. Germline V gene lookup returns CDR1 MNHNY and CDR2 SVGAGI (reference sequence). V was clipped by 0 bases and J by 0 bases; unmatched bases: 4. The CDR3 bases are TGTGCCAGCAGTTACTCAGCCGGACAGGGGGCTAACTATGGCTACACCTTC. It specifies CASSYSAGQGANYGYTF.

This clonotype appeared a few times. V gene TRBV7-2 combines with J gene TRBJ2-3; 12 nucleotides match TRBD2. Trimming removed 4 bases from V and 2 bases from J; junction bases left unmatched: 4. The CDR3 spans 16 residues. Germline V lookup: CDR1 SGHTA, CDR2 FQGNSA. CDR3 protein: CASSYRTSGNTDTQYF. The CDR3 bases are TGTGCCAGCAGCTACCGGACTAGCGGGAACACAGATACGCAGTATTTT.

The V call is TRBV11-2, the J call TRBJ1-2; perhaps TRBD1 as D (5 bases). CDR1 and CDR2 from the germline V gene are SGHAT and FQNNGV. V shed 0 bases and J shed 6 bases, with 14 bases lying between them. The CDR3 is made up of 15 amino acids. The CDR3 bases are TGTGCCAGCAGCTTAGATCGGGTCGGGGCTAATGGCTACACCTTC. Its translation: CASSLDRVGANGYTF. Looking up the rest from reference TRBV11-2 and TRBJ1-2 gives the full variable domain: EAGVAQSPRYKIIEKRQSVAFWCNPISGHATLYWYQQILGQGPKLLIQFQNNGVVDDSQLPKDRFSAERLKGVDSTLKIQPAKLEDSAVYLCASSLDRVGANGYTFGSGTRLTVV.

The V gene is TRBV3-1, the J gene TRBJ2-7; 8 nucleotides match TRBD2. Germline CDR1 reads LGHDT; CDR2 reads YNNKEL (reference sequence). The CDR3 has 16 residues. Losses at the gene ends were 3 bases for V and 7 bases for J; bases not matched to a gene: 14. The CDR3 DNA reads as TGTGCCAGCAGCCAGGGAGCGGGAGATTCCCACGATGAGCAGTACTTC. Its protein product is CASSQGAGDSHDEQYF.

The rearrangement uses TRBV6-6 and TRBJ1-2, with TRBD1 as a possible D gene (5 bases). V shed 0 bases and J shed 0 bases, with 14 bases lying between them. CDR1 is MNHNY, CDR2 SVGAGI, per germline (reference sequence). This CDR3 is 17 amino acids long. The CDR3 spells CASSYSGTFPANYGYTF. The DNA for the CDR3 is TGTGCCAGCAGTTACTCCGGGACTTTCCCGGCTAACTATGGCTACACCTTC.

This chain connects TRBV20-1 to TRBJ1-2; weak D call: TRBD1 (5 bases). Germline CDR1 and CDR2: DFQATT and SNEGSKA (reference sequence). Trimming removed 5 bases at V and 8 bases at J, with 15 bases between. There are 12 residues in the CDR3. The CDR3 here is CSALTAQEGYTF. In nucleotides, the CDR3 is TGCAGTGCTCTGACAGCACAGGAAGGCTACACCTTC.

The chain joins TRBV5-1 to TRBJ2-3; D call uncertain. Trimming stripped 3 bases from V and 2 bases from J, with 13 bases between. The CDR3 runs 15 residues. Germline CDR1 and CDR2: SGHRS and YFSETQ. The CDR3 DNA follows: TGCGCCAGCAGCTCAGATATGCAGTTCACAGATACGCAGTATTTT. Its protein is CASSSDMQFTDTQYF. The variable domain in full, completed from reference TRBV5-1 and TRBJ2-3, reads KAGVTQTPRYLIKTRGQQVTLSCSPISGHRSVSWYQQTPGQGLQFLFEYFSETQRNKGNFPGRFSGRQFSNSRSEMNVSTLELGDSALYLCASSSDMQFTDTQYFGPGTRLTVL.

This sequence joins TRBV20-1 and TRBJ2-4, with 9 bases matching TRBD2. Germline values: CDR1 DFQATT, CDR2 SNEGSKA (reference sequence). The J segment lost 3 bases and the V segment lost 5 bases, leaving 2 bases of the junction unmatched. The CDR3 totals 13 residues. CDR3 sequence (DNA): TGCAGTGCTCAAGCGGGGGGCAAAAACATTCAGTACTTC. This sequence encodes CSAQAGGKNIQYF.